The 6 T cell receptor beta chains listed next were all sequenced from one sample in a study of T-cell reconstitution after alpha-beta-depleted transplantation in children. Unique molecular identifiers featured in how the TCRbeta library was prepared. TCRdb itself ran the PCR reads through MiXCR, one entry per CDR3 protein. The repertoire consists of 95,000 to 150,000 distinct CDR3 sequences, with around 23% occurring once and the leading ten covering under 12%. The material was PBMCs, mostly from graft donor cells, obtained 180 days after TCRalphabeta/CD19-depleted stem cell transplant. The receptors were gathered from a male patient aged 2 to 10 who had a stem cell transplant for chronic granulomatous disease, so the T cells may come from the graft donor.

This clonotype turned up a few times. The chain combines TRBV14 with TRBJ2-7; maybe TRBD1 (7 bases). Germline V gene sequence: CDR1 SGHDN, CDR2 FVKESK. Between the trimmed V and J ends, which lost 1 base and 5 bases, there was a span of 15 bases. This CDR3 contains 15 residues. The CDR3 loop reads CASSQARRGRDEQYF. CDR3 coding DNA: TGTGCCAGCAGCCAAGCCAGGAGGGGGCGCGACGAGCAGTACTTC.

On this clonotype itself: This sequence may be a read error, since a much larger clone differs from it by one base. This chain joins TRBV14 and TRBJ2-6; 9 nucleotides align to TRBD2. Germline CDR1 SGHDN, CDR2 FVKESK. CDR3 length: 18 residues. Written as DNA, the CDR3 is TGTGCCAGCAGCCCCAAGACTAGCGGAGGCTCTGGGGCCAACGGCCTGACTTTC. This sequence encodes CASSPKTSGGSGANGLTF.

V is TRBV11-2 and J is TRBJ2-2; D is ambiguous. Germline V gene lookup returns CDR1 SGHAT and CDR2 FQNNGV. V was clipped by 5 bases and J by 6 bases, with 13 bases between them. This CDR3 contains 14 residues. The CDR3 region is CASSREVPAGELFF. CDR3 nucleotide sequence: TGTGCCAGCAGCCGCGAGGTCCCCGCCGGGGAGCTGTTTTTT. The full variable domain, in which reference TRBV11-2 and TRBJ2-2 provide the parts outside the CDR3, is EAGVAQSPRYKIIEKRQSVAFWCNPISGHATLYWYQQILGQGPKLLIQFQNNGVVDDSQLPKDRFSAERLKGVDSTLKIQPAKLEDSAVYLCASSREVPAGELFFGEGSRLTVL.

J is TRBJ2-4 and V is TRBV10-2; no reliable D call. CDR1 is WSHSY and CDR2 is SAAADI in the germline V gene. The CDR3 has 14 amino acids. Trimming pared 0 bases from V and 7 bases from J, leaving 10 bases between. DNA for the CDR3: TGCGCCAGCAGTGAGTCGAAAGGAAGCAACATTCAGTACTTC. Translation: CASSESKGSNIQYF.

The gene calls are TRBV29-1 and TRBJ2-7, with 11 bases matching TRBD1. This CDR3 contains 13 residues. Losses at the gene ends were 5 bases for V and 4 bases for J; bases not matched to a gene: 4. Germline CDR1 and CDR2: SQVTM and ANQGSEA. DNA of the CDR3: TGCAGCGTTCGGACAGGGGGCCCATACGAGCAGTACTTC. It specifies CSVRTGGPYEQYF.

The DNA of the CDR3 is TGTGCCAGCAGTTTGGGTTTAATCGGAGAGACCCAGTACTTC. Amino acid sequence: CASSLGLIGETQYF. V usage is TRBV12-3 or TRBV12-4 and J usage is TRBJ2-5; D gene unclear. This CDR3 is built from 14 residues. V shed 3 bases and J shed 4 bases, with 12 bases lying between them.